Below, 24 T cell receptor beta chains from the same sample are listed, as sequenced in a study of cytomegalovirus exposure and HLA in healthy donors. A multiplex PCR was run with 60 Vbeta primers and 13 Jbeta primers. Sequencing was performed with immunoSEQ multiplex PCR; in TCRdb, only in-frame clones are kept and a portion is missing. The sample holds roughly 180,000 clones; over 80% are singletons and the top ten take roughly 1.2%. Material for sequencing was PBMCs. The receptors originated from a boy aged 2 to 10 in good health and CMV-seronegative.

The chain employs TRBV5-1 and TRBJ1-1; the D is unclear. This CDR3 region has 14 residues. V was pared by 4 bases and J by 1 base, with 11 bases between. The germline V gene encodes CDR1 SGHRS and CDR2 YFSETQ. For the CDR3, the DNA is TGCGCCAGCAGCCTAACCGGTGAGAACACTGAAGCTTTCTTT. Translating it yields CASSLTGENTEAFF. Full variable domain (remainder filled in from reference TRBV5-1 and TRBJ1-1): KAGVTQTPRYLIKTRGQQVTLSCSPISGHRSVSWYQQTPGQGLQFLFEYFSETQRNKGNFPGRFSGRQFSNSRSEMNVSTLELGDSALYLCASSLTGENTEAFFGQGTRLTVV.

The V gene is TRBV19, the J gene TRBJ2-3, with D unresolved. Per germline, CDR1 LNHDA and CDR2 SQIVND (reference sequence). This CDR3 spans 12 amino acids. Trimming stripped 5 bases from V and 2 bases from J, with 5 bases between. CDR3 residues: CASSLNTDTQYF. CDR3 nucleotides: TGTGCCAGTAGTTTAAACACAGATACGCAGTATTTT.

This clone appeared a single time. The chain uses TRBV20-1 and TRBJ1-2; unclear D gene. The CDR3 is 11 amino acids. The germline V gene has CDR1 DFQATT and CDR2 SNEGSKA (reference sequence). The V end was cut by 5 bases, the J end by 7 bases, with 11 bases between. CDR3 DNA sequence: TGCAGTGCTGAGAGGGAGGCTGGCTACACCTTC. It specifies CSAEREAGYTF.

V and J are TRBV20-1 and TRBJ2-1; weak D call: TRBD2 (6 bases). Between the trimmed V and J ends, which lost 7 bases and 13 bases, there was a span of 11 bases. The germline V gene encodes CDR1 DFQATT and CDR2 SNEGSKA (reference sequence). CDR3 size: 9 residues. This CDR3 is CSVYGRQFF. CDR3 bases: TGCAGTGTTTACGGGAGACAGTTCTTC.

The V gene is TRBV4-3, the J gene TRBJ1-1; a possible D gene is TRBD1 (5 bases). Germline values: CDR1 LGHNA, CDR2 YSLEER. The CDR3 length is 16 residues. Trimming left V 0 bases short and J 0 bases short, with 11 bases between. CDR3 nucleotide sequence: TGCGCCAGCAGCCAAGATCTGGGACTTATGAACACTGAAGCTTTCTTT. Translating gives CASSQDLGLMNTEAFF.

The chain joins TRBV7-9 to TRBJ2-1; D unclear. Trimming pared 2 bases from V and 6 bases from J, leaving 14 bases between. This CDR3 is 15 amino acids long. Looked up from germline, CDR1 is SEHNR and CDR2 is FQNEAQ (reference sequence). The CDR3 nucleotides are TGTGCCAGCAGCTTATGGTTAGTACCCCGCAATGAGCAGTTCTTC. This translates into CASSLWLVPRNEQFF.

CDR3 nucleotide sequence: TGCGCCAGCAGCTTGGGGGGCAGGACCTACAATGAGCAGTTCTTC. It is translated as CASSLGGRTYNEQFF. The chain recombines TRBV5-1 with TRBJ2-1; possibly TRBD1 for D (5 bases). The CDR3 has 15 residues. The V end was cut by 0 bases, the J end by 2 bases, with 9 bases between. CDR1 is SGHRS and CDR2 is YFSETQ in the germline V gene.

The chain joins TRBV6-5 to TRBJ2-7; 9 bases align to TRBD1. Germline trimming cut 10 bases from V and 3 bases from J; bases unmatched to any gene: 10. The CDR3 spans 14 residues. Germline lookup yields CDR1 MNHEY and CDR2 SVGAGI. Written as DNA, the CDR3 is TGTGCCACCACCCCGGGACAGGGTAACTACGAGCAGTACTTC. Residues: CATTPGQGNYEQYF.

Only a few counts were recorded for this clone. The chain links TRBV19 to TRBJ2-7; tentatively, D is TRBD1 (5 bases). In germline, CDR1 is LNHDA, CDR2 SQIVND (reference sequence). V dropped 6 bases and J dropped 5 bases, with 14 bases sitting between them. This CDR3 comprises 13 residues. The CDR3 coding sequence is TGTGCCAGTAGCAAATCAGGGCCCCACGAGCAGTACTTC. Residues: CASSKSGPHEQYF.

V gene TRBV30 combines with J gene TRBJ1-3, with 9 bases identical to TRBD1. The junction had 2 bases not matched to a gene; V was cut back by 0 bases and J by 2 bases. The length of the CDR3 is 15 residues. Per germline, CDR1 GTSNPN and CDR2 SVGIG (reference sequence). CDR3 amino acids: CAWSVGDRAGNTIYF. The CDR3, as DNA: TGTGCCTGGAGTGTAGGGGACAGGGCTGGAAACACCATATATTTT. The full variable domain, its missing parts supplied by reference TRBV30 and TRBJ1-3, is SQTIHQWPATLVQPVGSPLSLECTVEGTSNPNLYWYRQAAGRGLQLLFYSVGIGQISSEVPQNLSASRPQDRQFILSSKKLLLSDSGFYLCAWSVGDRAGNTIYFGEGSWLTVV.

The chain couples TRBV6-5 to TRBJ1-3; no reliable D call. The CDR3 contains 15 residues. Germline CDR1 is MNHEY and CDR2 is SVGAGI. Trimming pared 6 bases from V and 0 bases from J, leaving 12 bases between. The CDR3 DNA reads as TGTGCCAGCAGATCCGATCTAAGCTCTGGAAACACCATATATTTT. Protein product: CASRSDLSSGNTIYF.

Comment on this clone: Other DNA sequences from this sample encode an identical CDR3 as well. The V call is TRBV14, the J call TRBJ1-6; TRBD1 might be the D (5 bases). Trimming pared 6 bases from V and 0 bases from J, leaving 9 bases between. The germline gives CDR1 SGHDN, CDR2 FVKESK. The length of the CDR3 is 15 residues. The CDR3 DNA reads as TGTGCCAGCAGGCGGGGGAGCTCCTATAATTCACCCCTCCACTTT. This sequence encodes CASRRGSSYNSPLHF.

This clone was found a few times. This chain joins TRBV25-1 and TRBJ1-1; 8 bases are a match to TRBD1. The V and J ends lost 9 bases and 0 bases, in that order; junction bases with no gene match: 3. The CDR3 contains 13 residues. CDR1 is MGHDK, CDR2 SYGVNS, per germline. CDR3 in DNA: TGTGCCAGTCAGACAGGGGTGAACACTGAAGCTTTCTTT. Protein: CASQTGVNTEAFF.

This chain connects TRBV29-1 to TRBJ2-7; 12 positions agree with TRBD2. The length of the CDR3 is 15 residues. Losses at the gene ends were 7 bases for V and 4 bases for J; bases not matched to a gene: 11. CDR1 and CDR2 from the germline V gene are SQVTM and ANQGSEA. CDR3 loop: CSAILTSGSFYEQYF. The CDR3 DNA is TGCAGCGCCATTCTGACTAGCGGGAGTTTTTACGAGCAGTACTTC.

This clone was observed a single time. The genes are TRBV7-9 and TRBJ2-5; unclear D gene. Trimming took 3 bases from V and 3 from J, leaving 8 bases between them. The CDR3 has 13 residues. The V gene's germline CDR1 is SEHNR and CDR2 FQNEAQ (reference sequence). The CDR3 sequence: CASSFPPKETQYF. In DNA form, the CDR3 reads TGTGCCAGCAGCTTCCCCCCAAAAGAGACCCAGTACTTC. The full variable domain, in which reference TRBV7-9 and TRBJ2-5 provide the parts outside the CDR3, is DTGVSQNPRHKITKRGQNVTFRCDPISEHNRLYWYRQTLGQGPEFLTYFQNEAQLEKSRLLSDRFSAERPKGSFSTLEIQRTEQGDSAMYLCASSFPPKETQYFGPGTRLLVL.

This chain connects TRBV10-3 to TRBJ1-1, with D tentatively TRBD1 (6 bases). Trimming left V 0 bases short and J 1 base short, with 9 bases between. Per germline, CDR1 ENHRY and CDR2 SYGVKD. CDR3 length: 15 residues. Here the CDR3 DNA reads TGTGCCATCAGTGAGTCGTGGACAGAGAACACTGAAGCTTTCTTT. As protein: CAISESWTENTEAFF.

The chain carries TRBV7-2 and TRBJ1-5; the D is unclear. CDR1 and CDR2 (germline): SGHTA, FQGNSA. Trimming removed 2 bases at V and 5 bases at J, with 19 bases between. The CDR3 totals 17 residues. CDR3 loop: CASSLSALEGVHQPQHF. CDR3 nucleotide sequence: TGTGCCAGCAGCTTATCGGCTTTAGAGGGTGTACATCAGCCCCAGCATTTT.

This chain uses TRBV19 with TRBJ2-1, with a weak D call TRBD2 (6 bases). Germline V gives CDR1 LNHDA, CDR2 SQIVND (reference sequence). The V end was cut by 10 bases, the J end by 4 bases, with 23 bases between. The length of the CDR3 is 16 residues. CDR3 sequence (DNA): TGTGCCACCTCGCCCCGGGACTCCGGTGTATACAATGAGCAGTTCTTC. Its protein is CATSPRDSGVYNEQFF.

V and J are TRBV15 and TRBJ1-1; D possibly corresponds to TRBD1 (6 bases). Germline V gives CDR1 LNHNV, CDR2 YYDKDF (reference sequence). Trimming cost V 0 bases and J 4 bases, with 15 bases left between them. The CDR3 length is 16 residues. The CDR3 DNA reads as TGTGCCACCAGCAGAGATTGGGGGGGGCCAGGCACTGAAGCTTTCTTT. This encodes CATSRDWGGPGTEAFF.

The V gene is TRBV27, the J gene TRBJ1-2; 8 bases match TRBD1. CDR1 and CDR2 from the germline V gene are MNHEY and SMNVEV (reference sequence). The CDR3 is made up of 13 amino acids. The trim removed 2 bases at V and 5 bases at J, leaving 1 base unmatched. CDR3 region: CASSLRQGYGYTF. In DNA, the CDR3 is TGTGCCAGCAGTTTAAGACAGGGGTATGGCTACACCTTC.

The J gene is TRBJ2-3, the V gene TRBV19; 8 bases fit TRBD2. The CDR3 consists of 15 residues. The germline V gene encodes CDR1 LNHDA and CDR2 SQIVND (reference sequence). Trimming cost V 2 bases and J 5 bases; bases outside gene matches: 6. CDR3 in DNA: TGTGCCAGTAGTATATCGGGGGGGGGCCTAGATACGCAGTATTTT. Translated: CASSISGGGLDTQYF.

The chain carries TRBV2 and TRBJ1-4; TRBD1 matches 7 bases. The CDR3 is made up of 16 amino acids. Germline values: CDR1 SNHLY, CDR2 FYNNEI. V dropped 7 bases and J dropped 3; count of bases not matched to a gene: 11. CDR3 DNA: TGTGCCAGCAACCAGGGGGGCGGGATACCTAATGAAAAACTGTTTTTT. It specifies CASNQGGGIPNEKLFF.

This clone was counted a few times. The rearrangement uses TRBV4-3 and TRBJ1-1; D unclear. The CDR3 runs to 14 residues. The germline gives CDR1 LGHNA, CDR2 YSLEER. V was clipped by 0 bases and J by 4 bases, with 9 bases between them. The CDR3 DNA reads as TGCGCCAGCAGCCAAGAACGTGGAGTCACTGAAGCTTTCTTT. Encoded protein: CASSQERGVTEAFF.

The CDR3 loop is CASSVGQLAFF. The DNA of the CDR3 is TGCGCCAGCAGCGTGGGACAGCTGGCTTTCTTT. J is TRBJ1-1 and V is TRBV5-1; 7 bases agree with TRBD1. This CDR3 has 11 residues. The trim removed 4 bases at V and 11 bases at J, leaving 5 bases unmatched. Germline V gene data show CDR1 as SGHRS and CDR2 as YFSETQ.